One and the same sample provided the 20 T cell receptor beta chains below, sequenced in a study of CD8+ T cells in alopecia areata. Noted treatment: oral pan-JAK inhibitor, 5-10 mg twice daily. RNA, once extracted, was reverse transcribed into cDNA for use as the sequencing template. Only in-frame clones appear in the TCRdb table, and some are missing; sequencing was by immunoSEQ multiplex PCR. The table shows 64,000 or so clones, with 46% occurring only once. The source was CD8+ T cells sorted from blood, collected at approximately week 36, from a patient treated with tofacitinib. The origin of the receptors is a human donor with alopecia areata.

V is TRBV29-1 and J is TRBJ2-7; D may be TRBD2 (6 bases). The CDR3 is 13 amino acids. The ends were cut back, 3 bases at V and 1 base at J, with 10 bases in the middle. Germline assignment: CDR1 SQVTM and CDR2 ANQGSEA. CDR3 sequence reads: CSVEVAESYEQYF. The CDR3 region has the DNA TGCAGCGTTGAGGTAGCGGAGTCCTACGAGCAGTACTTC.

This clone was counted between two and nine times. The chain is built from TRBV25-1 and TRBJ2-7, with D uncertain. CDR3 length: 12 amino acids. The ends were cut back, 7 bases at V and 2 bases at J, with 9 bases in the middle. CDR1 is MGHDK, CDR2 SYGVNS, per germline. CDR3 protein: CASNSLTYEQYF. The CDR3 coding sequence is TGTGCCAGCAACTCACTTACCTACGAGCAGTACTTC.

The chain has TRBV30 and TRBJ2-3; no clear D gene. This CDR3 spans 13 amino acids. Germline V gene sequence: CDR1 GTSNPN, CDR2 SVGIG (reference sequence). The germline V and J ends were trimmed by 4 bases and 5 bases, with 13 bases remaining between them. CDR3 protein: CAWTIEWVDTQYF. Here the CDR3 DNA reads TGTGCCTGGACCATAGAGTGGGTAGATACGCAGTATTTT. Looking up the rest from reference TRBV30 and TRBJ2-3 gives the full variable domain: SQTIHQWPATLVQPVGSPLSLECTVEGTSNPNLYWYRQAAGRGLQLLFYSVGIGQISSEVPQNLSASRPQDRQFILSSKKLLLSDSGFYLCAWTIEWVDTQYFGPGTRLTVL.

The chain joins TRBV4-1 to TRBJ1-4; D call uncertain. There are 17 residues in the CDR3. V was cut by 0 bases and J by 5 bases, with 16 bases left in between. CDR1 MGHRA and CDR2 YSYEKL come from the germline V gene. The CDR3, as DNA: TGCGCCAGCAGCCAAGATCCCCGGGGAGGATCGAATGAAAAACTGTTTTTT. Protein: CASSQDPRGGSNEKLFF.

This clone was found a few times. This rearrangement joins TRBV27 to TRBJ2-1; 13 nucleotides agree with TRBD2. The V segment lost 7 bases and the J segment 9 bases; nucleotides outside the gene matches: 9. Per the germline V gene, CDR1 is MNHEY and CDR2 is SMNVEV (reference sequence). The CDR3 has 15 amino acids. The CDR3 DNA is TGTGCCAGCACCTCACTAGCGGGAGGGCCGGGTGAGCAGTTCTTC. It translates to CASTSLAGGPGEQFF.

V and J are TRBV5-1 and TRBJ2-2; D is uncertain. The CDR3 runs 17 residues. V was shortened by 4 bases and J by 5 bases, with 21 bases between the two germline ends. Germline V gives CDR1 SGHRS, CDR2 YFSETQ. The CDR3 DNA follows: TGCGCCAGCAGCCCGGCAGGACGTGGTGGAGCAACCGGGGAGCTGTTTTTT. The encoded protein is CASSPAGRGGATGELFF.

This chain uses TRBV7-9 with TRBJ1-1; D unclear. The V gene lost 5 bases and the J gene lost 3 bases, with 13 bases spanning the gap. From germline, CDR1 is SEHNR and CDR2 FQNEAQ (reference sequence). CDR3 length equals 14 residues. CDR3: CASSHTGTDTEAFF. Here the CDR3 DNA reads TGTGCCAGCAGCCACACGGGAACGGACACTGAAGCTTTCTTT.

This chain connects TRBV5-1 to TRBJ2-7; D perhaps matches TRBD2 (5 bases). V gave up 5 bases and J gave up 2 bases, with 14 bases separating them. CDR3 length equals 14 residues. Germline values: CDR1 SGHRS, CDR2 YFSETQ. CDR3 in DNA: TGCGCCAGCAGACCTCTCAGCGGAACCTACGAGCAGTACTTC. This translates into CASRPLSGTYEQYF.

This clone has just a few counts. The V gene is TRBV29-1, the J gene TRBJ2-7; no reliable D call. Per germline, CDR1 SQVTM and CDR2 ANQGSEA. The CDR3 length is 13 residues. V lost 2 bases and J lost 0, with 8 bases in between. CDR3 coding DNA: TGCAGCGTTGAACACTCTAACTCCTACGAGCAGTACTTC. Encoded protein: CSVEHSNSYEQYF.

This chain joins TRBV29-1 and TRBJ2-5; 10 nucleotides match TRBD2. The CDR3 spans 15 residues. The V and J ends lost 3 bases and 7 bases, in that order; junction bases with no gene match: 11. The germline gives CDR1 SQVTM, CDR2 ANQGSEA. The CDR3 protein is CSVDRLAGERGTQYF. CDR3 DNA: TGCAGCGTTGATCGCCTAGCGGGAGAACGGGGGACCCAGTACTTC.

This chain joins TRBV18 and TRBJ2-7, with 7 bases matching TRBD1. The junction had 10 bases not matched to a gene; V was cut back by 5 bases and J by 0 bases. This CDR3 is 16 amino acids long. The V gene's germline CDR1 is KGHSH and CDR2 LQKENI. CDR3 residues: CASSAKSTGNSYEQYF. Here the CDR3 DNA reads TGTGCCAGCTCAGCAAAATCGACAGGGAACTCCTACGAGCAGTACTTC.

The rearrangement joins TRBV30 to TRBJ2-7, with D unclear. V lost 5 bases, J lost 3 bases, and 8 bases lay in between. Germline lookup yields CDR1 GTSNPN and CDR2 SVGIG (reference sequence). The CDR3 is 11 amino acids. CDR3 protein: CAWLGVYEQYF. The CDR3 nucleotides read TGTGCCTGGCTCGGAGTCTACGAGCAGTACTTC. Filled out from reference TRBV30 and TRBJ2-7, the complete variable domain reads SQTIHQWPATLVQPVGSPLSLECTVEGTSNPNLYWYRQAAGRGLQLLFYSVGIGQISSEVPQNLSASRPQDRQFILSSKKLLLSDSGFYLCAWLGVYEQYFGPGTRLTVT.

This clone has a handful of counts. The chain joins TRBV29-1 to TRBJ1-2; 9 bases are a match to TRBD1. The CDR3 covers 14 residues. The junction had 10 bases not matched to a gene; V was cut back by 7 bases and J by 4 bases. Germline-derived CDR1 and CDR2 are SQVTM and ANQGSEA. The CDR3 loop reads CSAYGTGSSYGYTF. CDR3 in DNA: TGCAGCGCCTACGGGACAGGGAGTTCCTATGGCTACACCTTC.

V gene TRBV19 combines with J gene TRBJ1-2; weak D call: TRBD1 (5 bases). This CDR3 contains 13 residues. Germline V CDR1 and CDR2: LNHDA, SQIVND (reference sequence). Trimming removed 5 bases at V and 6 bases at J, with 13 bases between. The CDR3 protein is CASSDRDSDGYTF. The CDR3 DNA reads TGTGCCAGTAGTGACCGGGACTCCGATGGCTACACCTTC.

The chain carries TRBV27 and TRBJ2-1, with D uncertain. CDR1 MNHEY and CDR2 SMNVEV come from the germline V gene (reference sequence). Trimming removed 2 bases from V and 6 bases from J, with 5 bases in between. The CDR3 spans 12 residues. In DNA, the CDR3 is TGTGCCAGCAGTTTACCCGCCAATGAGCAGTTCTTC. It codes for CASSLPANEQFF.

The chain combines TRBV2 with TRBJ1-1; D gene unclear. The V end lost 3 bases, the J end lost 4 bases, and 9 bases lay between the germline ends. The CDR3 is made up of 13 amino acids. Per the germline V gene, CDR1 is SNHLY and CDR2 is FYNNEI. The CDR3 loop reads CASSDYGRTEAFF. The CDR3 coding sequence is TGTGCCAGCAGTGATTATGGGCGCACTGAAGCTTTCTTT. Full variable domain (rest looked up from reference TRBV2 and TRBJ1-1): EPEVTQTPSHQVTQMGQEVILRCVPISNHLYFYWYRQILGQKVEFLVSFYNNEISEKSEIFDDQFSVERPDGSNFTLKIRSTKLEDSAMYFCASSDYGRTEAFFGQGTRLTVV.

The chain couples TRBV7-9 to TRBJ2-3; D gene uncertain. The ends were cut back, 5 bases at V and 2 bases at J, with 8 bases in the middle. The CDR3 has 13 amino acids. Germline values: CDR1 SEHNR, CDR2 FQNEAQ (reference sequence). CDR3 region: CASSPSSTDTQYF. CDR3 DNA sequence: TGTGCCAGCAGCCCGAGTTCCACAGATACGCAGTATTTT. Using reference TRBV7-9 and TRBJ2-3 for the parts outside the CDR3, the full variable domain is DTGVSQNPRHKITKRGQNVTFRCDPISEHNRLYWYRQTLGQGPEFLTYFQNEAQLEKSRLLSDRFSAERPKGSFSTLEIQRTEQGDSAMYLCASSPSSTDTQYFGPGTRLTVL.

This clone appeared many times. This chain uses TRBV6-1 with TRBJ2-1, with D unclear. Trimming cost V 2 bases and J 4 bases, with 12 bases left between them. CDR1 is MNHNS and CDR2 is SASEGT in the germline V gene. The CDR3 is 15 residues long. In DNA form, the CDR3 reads TGTGCCAGCAGTGAAAAGGTGGCGGAGTACAATGAGCAGTTCTTC. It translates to CASSEKVAEYNEQFF.

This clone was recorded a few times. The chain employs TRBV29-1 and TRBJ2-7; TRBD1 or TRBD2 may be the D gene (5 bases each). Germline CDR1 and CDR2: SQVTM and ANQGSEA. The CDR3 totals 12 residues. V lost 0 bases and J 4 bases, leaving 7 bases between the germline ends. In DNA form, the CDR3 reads TGCAGCGTTGAAGAGGGGGAATACGAGCAGTACTTC. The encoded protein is CSVEEGEYEQYF.

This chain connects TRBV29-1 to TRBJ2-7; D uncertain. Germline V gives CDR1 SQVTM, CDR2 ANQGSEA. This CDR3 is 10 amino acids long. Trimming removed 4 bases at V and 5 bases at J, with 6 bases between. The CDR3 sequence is CSVADHEQYF. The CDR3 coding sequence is TGCAGCGTTGCCGACCACGAGCAGTACTTC.